One and the same sample provided the 9 T cell receptor beta chains below, sequenced in a study of blood T cell repertoires in COVID-19. The protocol was immunoSEQ multiplex PCR, while the TCRdb copy is restricted to in-frame clones and leaves out a portion. The profile shows about 280,000 clones, approximately 91% of them singletons. Input material: peripheral blood. All receptors derive from a man between 18 and 35 years old with active or convalescent COVID-19.

This clone has more than one count but fewer than ten. The chain recombines TRBV6-5 with TRBJ1-1; D remains ambiguous. V was cut by 3 bases and J by 0 bases, with 11 bases left in between. The CDR3 sequence is 15 residues long. Per germline, CDR1 MNHEY and CDR2 SVGAGI. In DNA form, the CDR3 reads TGTGCCAGCAGTTATCTCGGCGGATTGAACACTGAAGCTTTCTTT. Translated: CASSYLGGLNTEAFF.

The V gene is TRBV4-1, the J gene TRBJ1-5, with D unclear. Trimming cost V 3 bases and J 2 bases, with 14 bases left between them. The CDR3 covers 16 residues. Germline assignment: CDR1 MGHRA and CDR2 YSYEKL. The chain's CDR3 is CASSHPSGSGNQPQHF. In DNA, the CDR3 is TGCGCCAGCAGCCATCCCAGCGGCAGTGGCAATCAGCCCCAGCATTTT.

The V call is TRBV2, the J call TRBJ1-2; D call uncertain. Deletions cut 10 bases from V and 7 bases from J, with 16 bases between. This CDR3 has 12 amino acids. Germline V gene lookup returns CDR1 SNHLY and CDR2 FYNNEI. The chain's CDR3 is CATQPGVRGYTF. In DNA form, the CDR3 reads TGTGCCACACAGCCGGGAGTTCGTGGCTACACCTTC.

This sequence joins TRBV12-3 or TRBV12-4 and TRBJ1-3; perhaps TRBD1 as D (5 bases). This CDR3 spans 13 amino acids. With 8 bases removed from V and 2 bases from J, the gap between germline ends came to 10 bases. CDR3 in amino acids: CASLPGAGNTIYF. The CDR3 DNA sequence: TGTGCCAGCCTTCCGGGGGCTGGAAACACCATATATTTT.

The chain couples TRBV7-7 to TRBJ2-2, with TRBD2 matching over 9 bases. This CDR3 has 16 residues. Germline CDR1 and CDR2: SSHAT and FNYEAQ (reference sequence). Trimming at V came to 0 bases and at J to 4 bases, leaving 3 bases not matched to a gene. CDR3 DNA sequence: TGTGCCAGCAGCTTAGCTCGGCGGGGGGGCACCGGGGAGCTGTTTTTT. As protein: CASSLARRGGTGELFF. The full variable domain, rest sourced from reference TRBV7-7 and TRBJ2-2, is GAGVSQSPRYKVTKRGQDVTLRCDPISSHATLYWYQQALGQGPEFLTYFNYEAQPDKSGLPSDRFSAERPEGSISTLTIQRTEQRDSAMYRCASSLARRGGTGELFFGEGSRLTVL.

This chain uses TRBV11-2 with TRBJ1-4, with D tentatively TRBD1 (5 bases). Trimming took off 5 bases at V and 8 bases at J, with 21 bases between the two ends. Germline CDR1 SGHAT, CDR2 FQNNGV. The CDR3 sequence is 16 residues long. The CDR3 spells CASSTPWDSLWEKLFF. The CDR3 bases are TGTGCCAGCAGCACCCCATGGGACTCTCTGTGGGAAAAACTGTTTTTT.

V is TRBV19 and J is TRBJ1-5; 7 bases match TRBD1. V trimming: 4 bases; J trimming: 5 bases; junction bases outside the gene matches: 5. CDR3 length: 14 residues. Germline-derived CDR1 and CDR2 are LNHDA and SQIVND (reference sequence). CDR3 residues: CASSRDSSYQPQHF. CDR3 coding DNA: TGTGCCAGTAGTAGGGACAGCTCCTATCAGCCCCAGCATTTT.

This clone showed up just once. The chain carries TRBV14 and TRBJ1-2, with D perhaps matching TRBD1 (5 bases). Trimming stripped 2 bases from V and 3 bases from J, with 13 bases between. CDR3 length equals 15 residues. Germline V gene data show CDR1 as SGHDN and CDR2 as FVKESK. For the CDR3, the DNA is TGTGCCAGCAGCCAAAAGGGCAGGGCGTACTATGGCTACACCTTC. Residues: CASSQKGRAYYGYTF.

This clone was seen a handful of times. The chain's CDR3 is CAIRGREDSPLHF. DNA of the CDR3: TGTGCCATCAGGGGGAGAGAAGATTCACCCCTCCACTTT. The chain employs TRBV10-3 and TRBJ1-6; D gene unclear. The CDR3 extends over 13 amino acids. Germline CDR1 ENHRY, CDR2 SYGVKD. V lost 6 bases to trimming and J lost 8 bases, with 11 bases between them.